This TCR beta chain derives from a study of PD-L1 blockade in urothelial cancer (dated by TCRdb to the late 2010s). For context, the study as a whole: Therapy was started in the mid-2010s for all patients, and atezolizumab 1,200 mg was administered intravenously every 3 weeks. About 85% of the roughly 29 patients were males with bladder-origin urothelial cancer, and about two thirds of the roughly 30 reported a prior smoking history. An ECOG performance status of 0 or 1 was recorded for the patients, and 0 to 3 prior chemotherapy regimens had been received by the patients. Blood samples were analyzed 3 weeks after the start of treatment (second dose) and 6 weeks after the start of treatment. Blood samples gave a median of about 150,000 T cells and 77,000 or so unique TCRs, with a median clonality of 0.080. The study, an exploratory multi-omic analysis, examined somatic, immune and clinical correlates of response to PD-L1 blockade with atezolizumab in urothelial cancer. Pretreatment tumor samples, along with matched peripheral blood collected serially before and after atezolizumab treatment, underwent TCR sequencing. Durable clinical benefit meant progression-free survival longer than 6 months, and TCR features were also tested against progression-free and overall survival. In the same patients, whole exome sequencing and RNA sequencing of pretreatment tumors were performed in addition to TCR sequencing. Under ten patients reached durable clinical benefit, while some 19 patients did not. Pretreatment blood TCR-seq was available for under 35 patients, at least one posttreatment blood collection was obtained for 25 or so patients, and tumor TCR-seq was available for 25 or so patients.

The cohort comprised nearly 30 patients with locally advanced or metastatic urothelial carcinoma treated at Memorial Sloan Kettering on a trial protocol. Peripheral blood mononuclear cells were collected pretreatment and during treatment, at between 1 and 8 total time points per patient. The Qiagen DNeasy Blood extraction kit was used to purify genomic DNA from total PBMCs and from tumor samples. PBMCs were collected pretreatment and during treatment, and were isolated and stored as previously described. From its cysteine to its phenylalanine, the CDR3 spans 14 amino acids. Only the CDR3 portion is preserved as DNA: 42 bases, with reading frame beginning at the first base. The V end loses 4 bases and the J end loses 0 bases, and a stretch of 10 bases separates them. The germline V gene yields SGHRS for CDR1 and YFSETQ for CDR2. To estimate absolute template abundance from read counts, synthetic TCR analog templates were spiked into each PCR. The immunoSEQ assay was used to amplify TCRbeta CDR3 regions from genomic DNA with bias-controlled V and J gene primers. Sequencing of rearranged TCRbeta segments was done at approximately 20X coverage. The study's own analysis went as follows. Sequencing errors were corrected by clustering, and CDR3s were annotated against IMGT so that V, D and J genes could be assigned. Only productive TCRbeta rearrangements were used in downstream analyses, excluding out-of-frame or stop-codon sequences. Clonality was calculated as one minus the Shannon entropy normalized by the log of the number of unique productive sequences. Clones differing between time points or between blood and tumor were identified by Fisher's exact test with Benjamini-Hochberg correction at adjusted p below 0.01. Here the immuneACCESS table is served through TCRdb, limited to in-frame sequences with V and J called. Missing clones are a known gap in these copies; in checked studies unresolved V genes cover under half, and the rest lacks a known reason. That table is the source of V, J and clone size, and D and trimming were worked out from the DNA. This sample gives 90,000 to 120,000 clones in total; approximately 85% of them show up just once. More than 2% of the sample belongs to the ten largest clones.

Overall study results and their limits: Improved progression-free and overall survival was associated with having pretreatment peripheral blood TCR clonality below the median. Because of the small sample size (n ≈ 28) and the many exploratory analyses performed, the results are intended to be regarded as hypothesis-generating. Greater expansion of tumor-associated TCR clones in peripheral blood 3 weeks after the start of treatment was observed in patients with durable benefit (n of about 22, p = 0.022).

About this clone itself: It lacks a known antigen. No much larger clonotype is one base removed from it; base qualities were not supplied.

The rearrangement joined TRBV5-1 to TRBJ1-1; a confident D gene designation cannot be given. The input for sequencing was PBMCs, taken around atezolizumab (anti-PD-L1) treatment. This TCR came from a man between 50 and 59 years old with urothelial cancer. The DNA sequence is given as TGCGCCAGCAGCCACCAGGACTTGAACACTGAAGCTTTCTTT. This codes for CASSHQDLNTEAFF.